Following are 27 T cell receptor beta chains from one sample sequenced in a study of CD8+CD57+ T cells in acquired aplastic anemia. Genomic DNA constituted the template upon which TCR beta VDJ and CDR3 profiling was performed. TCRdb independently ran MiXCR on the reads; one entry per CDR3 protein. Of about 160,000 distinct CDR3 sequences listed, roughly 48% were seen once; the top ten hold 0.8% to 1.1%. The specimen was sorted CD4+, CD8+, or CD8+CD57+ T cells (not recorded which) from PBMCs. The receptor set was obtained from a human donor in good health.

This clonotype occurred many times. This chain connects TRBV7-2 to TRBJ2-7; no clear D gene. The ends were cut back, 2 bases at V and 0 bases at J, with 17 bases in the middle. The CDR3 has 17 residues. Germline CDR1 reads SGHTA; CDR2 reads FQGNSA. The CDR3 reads CASSLSLVVQSSYEQYF. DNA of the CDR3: TGTGCCAGCAGCTTATCCTTGGTGGTACAAAGCTCCTACGAGCAGTACTTC. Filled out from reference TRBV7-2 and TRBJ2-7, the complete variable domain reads GAGVSQSPSNKVTEKGKDVELRCDPISGHTALYWYRQSLGQGLEFLIYFQGNSAPDKSGLPSDRFSAERTGGSVSTLTIQRTQQEDSAVYLCASSLSLVVQSSYEQYFGPGTRLTVT.

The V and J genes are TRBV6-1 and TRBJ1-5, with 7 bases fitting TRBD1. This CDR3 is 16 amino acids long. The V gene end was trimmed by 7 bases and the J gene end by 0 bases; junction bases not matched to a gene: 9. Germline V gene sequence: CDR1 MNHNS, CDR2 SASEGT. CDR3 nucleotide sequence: TGTGCCAGCAATGCCGGGACAGAATATAGCAATCAGCCCCAGCATTTT. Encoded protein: CASNAGTEYSNQPQHF.

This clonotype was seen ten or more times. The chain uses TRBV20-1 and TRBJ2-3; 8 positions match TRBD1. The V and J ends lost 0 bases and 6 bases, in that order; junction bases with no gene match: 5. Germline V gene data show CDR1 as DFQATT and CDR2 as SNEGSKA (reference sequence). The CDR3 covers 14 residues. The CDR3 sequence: CSARDRGLVDTQYF. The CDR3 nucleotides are TGCAGTGCTAGAGACAGGGGGCTGGTGGATACGCAGTATTTT.

This CDR3 reads CASSVTQTGANVLTF. In nucleotides, the CDR3 is TGTGCCAGCAGCGTGACGCAGACTGGGGCCAACGTCCTGACTTTC. The chain couples TRBV2 to TRBJ2-6; D gene uncertain. The ends were cut back, 6 bases at V and 2 bases at J, with 11 bases in the middle. There are 15 residues in the CDR3. Germline V lookup: CDR1 SNHLY, CDR2 FYNNEI. Full variable domain (outside the CDR3, taken from reference TRBV2 and TRBJ2-6): EPEVTQTPSHQVTQMGQEVILRCVPISNHLYFYWYRQILGQKVEFLVSFYNNEISEKSEIFDDQFSVERPDGSNFTLKIRSTKLEDSAMYFCASSVTQTGANVLTFGAGSRLTVL.

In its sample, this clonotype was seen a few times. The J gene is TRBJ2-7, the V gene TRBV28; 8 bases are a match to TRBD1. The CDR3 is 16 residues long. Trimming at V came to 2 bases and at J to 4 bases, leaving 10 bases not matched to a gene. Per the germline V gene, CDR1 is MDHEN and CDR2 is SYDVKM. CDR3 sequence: CASSLPTQGVGYEQYF. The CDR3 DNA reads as TGTGCCAGCAGTTTACCGACACAGGGGGTAGGGTACGAGCAGTACTTC. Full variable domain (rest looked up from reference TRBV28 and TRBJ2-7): DVKVTQSSRYLVKRTGEKVFLECVQDMDHENMFWYRQDPGLGLRLIYFSYDVKMKEKGDIPEGYSVSREKKERFSLILESASTNQTSMYLCASSLPTQGVGYEQYFGPGTRLTVT.

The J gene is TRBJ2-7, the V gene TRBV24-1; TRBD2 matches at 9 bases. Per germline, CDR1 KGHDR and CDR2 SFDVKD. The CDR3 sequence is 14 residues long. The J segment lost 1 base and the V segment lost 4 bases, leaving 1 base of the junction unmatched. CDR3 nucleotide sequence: TGTGCCACCAGTGACAGCGGGAGGTCCTACGAGCAGTACTTC. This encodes CATSDSGRSYEQYF.

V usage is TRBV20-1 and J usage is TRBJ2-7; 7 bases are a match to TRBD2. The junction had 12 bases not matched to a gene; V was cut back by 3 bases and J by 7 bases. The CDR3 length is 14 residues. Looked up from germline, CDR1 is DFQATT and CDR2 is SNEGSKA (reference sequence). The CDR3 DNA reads TGCAGTGCTAGTCAGCGGGGAAACACCGGGGAGCAGTACTTC. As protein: CSASQRGNTGEQYF.

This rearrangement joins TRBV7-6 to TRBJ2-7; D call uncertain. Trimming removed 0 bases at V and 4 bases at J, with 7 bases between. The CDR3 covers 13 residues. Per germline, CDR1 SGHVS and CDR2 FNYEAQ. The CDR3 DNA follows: TGTGCCAGCAGCTTAGCAGCCGGTTACGAGCAGTACTTC. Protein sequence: CASSLAAGYEQYF.

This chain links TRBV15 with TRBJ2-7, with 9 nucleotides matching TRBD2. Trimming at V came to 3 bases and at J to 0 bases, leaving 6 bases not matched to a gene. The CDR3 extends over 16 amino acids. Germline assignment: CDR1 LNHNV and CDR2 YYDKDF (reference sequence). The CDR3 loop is CATSSSGGGRSYEQYF. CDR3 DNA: TGTGCCACCAGCAGTAGCGGGGGCGGTCGCTCCTACGAGCAGTACTTC.

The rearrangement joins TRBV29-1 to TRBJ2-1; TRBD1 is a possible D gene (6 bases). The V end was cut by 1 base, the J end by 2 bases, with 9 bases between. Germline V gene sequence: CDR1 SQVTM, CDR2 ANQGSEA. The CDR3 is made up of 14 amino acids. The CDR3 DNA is TGCAGCGTTGAAGGCAGGGGTACCTACAATGAGCAGTTCTTC. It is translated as CSVEGRGTYNEQFF.

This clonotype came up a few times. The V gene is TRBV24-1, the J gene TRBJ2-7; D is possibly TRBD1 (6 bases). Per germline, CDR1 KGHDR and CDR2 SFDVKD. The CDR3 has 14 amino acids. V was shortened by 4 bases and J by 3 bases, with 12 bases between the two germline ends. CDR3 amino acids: CATSDPRTVYEQYF. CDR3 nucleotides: TGTGCCACCAGTGACCCTCGGACAGTCTACGAGCAGTACTTC.

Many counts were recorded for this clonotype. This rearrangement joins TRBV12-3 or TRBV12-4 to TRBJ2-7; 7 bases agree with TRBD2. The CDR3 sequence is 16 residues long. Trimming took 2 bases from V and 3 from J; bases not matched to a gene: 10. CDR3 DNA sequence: TGTGCCAGCAGTTTAAGTGTGTCAGCGGGGAACTACGAGCAGTACTTC. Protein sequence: CASSLSVSAGNYEQYF.

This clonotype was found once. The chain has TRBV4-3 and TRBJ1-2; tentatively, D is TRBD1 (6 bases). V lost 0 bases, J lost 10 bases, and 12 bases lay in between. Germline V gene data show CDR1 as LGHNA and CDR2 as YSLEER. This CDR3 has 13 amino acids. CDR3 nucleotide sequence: TGCGCCAGCAGCCAAGAGGAGGGACACCCCTACACCTTC. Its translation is CASSQEEGHPYTF.

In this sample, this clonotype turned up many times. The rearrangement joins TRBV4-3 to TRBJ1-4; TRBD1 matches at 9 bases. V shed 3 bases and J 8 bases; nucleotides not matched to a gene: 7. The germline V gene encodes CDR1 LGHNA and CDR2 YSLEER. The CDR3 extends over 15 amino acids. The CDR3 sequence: CASSHAGTGSEKLFF. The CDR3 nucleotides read TGCGCCAGCAGCCACGCCGGGACAGGGAGCGAAAAACTGTTTTTT.

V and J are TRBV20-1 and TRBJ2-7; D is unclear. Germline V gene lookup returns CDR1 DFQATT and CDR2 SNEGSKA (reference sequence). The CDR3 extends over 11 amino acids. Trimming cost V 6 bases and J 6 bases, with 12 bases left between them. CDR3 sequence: CSAPGGAEQYF. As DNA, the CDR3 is TGCAGTGCCCCGGGTGGTGCCGAGCAGTACTTC.

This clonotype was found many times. The CDR3 bases are TGCAGTGCTAGAGGGACTAGCGGGGGCACAGATACGCAGTATTTT. Its protein product is CSARGTSGGTDTQYF. The chain combines TRBV20-1 with TRBJ2-3; 12 bases are a match to TRBD2. There are 15 residues in the CDR3. Germline lookup yields CDR1 DFQATT and CDR2 SNEGSKA (reference sequence). After removal of 1 base from V and 1 base from J, the junction contained 0 bases not matched to a gene.

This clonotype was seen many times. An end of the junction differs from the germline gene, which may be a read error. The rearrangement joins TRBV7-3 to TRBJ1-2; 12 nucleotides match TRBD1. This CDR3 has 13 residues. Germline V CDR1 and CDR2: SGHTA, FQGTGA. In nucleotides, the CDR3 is TGTGCCAGCAGCTTACGGGGACAGGGGGCCGCCGCCTTC. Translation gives CASSLRGQGAAAF.

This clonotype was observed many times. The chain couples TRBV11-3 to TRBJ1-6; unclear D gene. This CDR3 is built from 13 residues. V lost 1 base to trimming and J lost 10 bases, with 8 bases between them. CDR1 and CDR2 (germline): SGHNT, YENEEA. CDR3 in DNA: TGTGCCAGCAGCTTAGTAACGGGGTCACCCCTCCACTTT. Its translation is CASSLVTGSPLHF.

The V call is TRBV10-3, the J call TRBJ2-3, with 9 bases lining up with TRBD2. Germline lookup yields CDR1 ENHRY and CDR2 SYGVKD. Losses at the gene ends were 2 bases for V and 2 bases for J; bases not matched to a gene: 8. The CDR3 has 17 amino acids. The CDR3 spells CAISEGASGAYTDTQYF. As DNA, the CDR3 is TGTGCCATCAGTGAGGGGGCTAGCGGGGCTTACACAGATACGCAGTATTTT.

CDR3 nucleotides: TGTGCCAGCATGGACAGTGCCTACGAGCAGTACTTC. As protein: CASMDSAYEQYF. J is TRBJ2-7 and V is TRBV6-1; a possible D gene is TRBD1 (6 bases). V was clipped by 7 bases and J by 2 bases, with 9 bases between them. The germline V gene has CDR1 MNHNS and CDR2 SASEGT. This CDR3 has 12 residues.

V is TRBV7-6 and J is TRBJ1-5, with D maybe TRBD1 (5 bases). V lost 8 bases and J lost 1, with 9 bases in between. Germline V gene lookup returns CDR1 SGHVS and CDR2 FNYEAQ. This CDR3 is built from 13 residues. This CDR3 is CASQGGSNQPQHF. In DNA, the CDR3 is TGTGCCAGCCAGGGAGGCAGCAATCAGCCCCAGCATTTT.

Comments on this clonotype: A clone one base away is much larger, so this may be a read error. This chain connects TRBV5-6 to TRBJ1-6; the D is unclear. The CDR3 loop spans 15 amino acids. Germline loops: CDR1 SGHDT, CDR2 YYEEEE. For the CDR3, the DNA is TGTGCCGGCAGCGCCACTTGGGGTGAGAATTCACCCCTCCACTTT. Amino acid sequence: CAGSATWGENSPLHF.

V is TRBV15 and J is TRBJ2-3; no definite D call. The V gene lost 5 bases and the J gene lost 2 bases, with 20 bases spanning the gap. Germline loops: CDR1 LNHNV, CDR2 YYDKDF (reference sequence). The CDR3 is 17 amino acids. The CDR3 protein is CATSGYGRDLVTDTQYF. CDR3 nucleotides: TGTGCCACCAGCGGTTACGGAAGGGATTTGGTCACAGATACGCAGTATTTT.

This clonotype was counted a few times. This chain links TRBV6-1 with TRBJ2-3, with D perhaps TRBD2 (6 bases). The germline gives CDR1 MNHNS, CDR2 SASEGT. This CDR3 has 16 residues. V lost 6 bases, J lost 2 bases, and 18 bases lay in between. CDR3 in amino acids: CASREGLSQYTDTQYF. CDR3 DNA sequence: TGTGCCAGCAGGGAGGGACTTTCTCAATACACAGATACGCAGTATTTT.

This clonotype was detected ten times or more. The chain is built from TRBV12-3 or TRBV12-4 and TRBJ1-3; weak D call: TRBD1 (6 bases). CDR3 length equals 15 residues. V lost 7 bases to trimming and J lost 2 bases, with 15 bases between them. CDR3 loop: CASTLEGGPGNTIYF. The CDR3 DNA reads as TGTGCCAGCACCCTAGAGGGGGGGCCTGGAAACACCATATATTTT.

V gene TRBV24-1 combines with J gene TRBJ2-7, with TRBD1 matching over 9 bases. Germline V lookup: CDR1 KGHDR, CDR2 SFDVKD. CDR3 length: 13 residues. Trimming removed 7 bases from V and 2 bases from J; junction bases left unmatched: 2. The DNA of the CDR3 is TGTGCCACCAGGGGACAGGGTACCTACGAGCAGTACTTC. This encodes CATRGQGTYEQYF.

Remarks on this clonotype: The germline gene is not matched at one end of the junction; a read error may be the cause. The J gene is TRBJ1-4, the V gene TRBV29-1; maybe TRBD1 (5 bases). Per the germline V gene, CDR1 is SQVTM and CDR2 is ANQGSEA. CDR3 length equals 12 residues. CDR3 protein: CSVRGDGEKLFF. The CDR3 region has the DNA TGTAGCGTCCGGGGGGACGGCGAAAAACTGTTTTTT.